This entry lists 24 T cell receptor beta chains sequenced from one sample in a study of blood T cell repertoires in COVID-19. Only in-frame clones appear in the TCRdb table, and some are missing; sequencing was by immunoSEQ multiplex PCR. The repertoire includes about 400,000 clones, nearly 90% of them detected once, and roughly 1.8% sits in the top ten. Sequenced material: PBMCs or T cells enriched from blood (not recorded which). The receptors here all came from a young woman with acute COVID-19.

The genes are TRBV19 and TRBJ1-4; 8 bases agree with TRBD1. The ends lost 6 bases at V and 7 bases at J; junction bases unmatched: 10. The CDR3 has 15 amino acids. CDR1 is LNHDA and CDR2 is SQIVND in the germline V gene (reference sequence). The CDR3 nucleotides read TGTGCCAGTAGAACACGTCGACAGGGGAGTGAAAAACTGTTTTTT. It codes for CASRTRRQGSEKLFF. Based on the CDR3 plus reference TRBV19 and TRBJ1-4, the full variable domain is DGGITQSPKYLFRKEGQNVTLSCEQNLNHDAMYWYRQDPGQGLRLIYYSQIVNDFQKGDIAEGYSVSREKKESFPLTVTSAQKNPTAFYLCASRTRRQGSEKLFFGSGTQLSVL.

V is TRBV11-3 and J is TRBJ2-3; possible D gene TRBD1, 6 bases. The germline V gene has CDR1 SGHNT and CDR2 YENEEA. The V gene lost 1 base and the J gene lost 2 bases, with 7 bases spanning the gap. This CDR3 has 14 residues. The chain's CDR3 is CASSLGDNTDTQYF. The CDR3 DNA sequence: TGTGCCAGCAGCTTAGGGGACAACACAGATACGCAGTATTTT. The full variable domain, in which reference TRBV11-3 and TRBJ2-3 provide the parts outside the CDR3, is EAGVVQSPRYKIIEKKQPVAFWCNPISGHNTLYWYLQNLGQGPELLIRYENEEAVDDSQLPKDRFSAERLKGVDSTLKIQPAELGDSAVYLCASSLGDNTDTQYFGPGTRLTVL.

This sequence joins TRBV27 and TRBJ1-5, with D tentatively TRBD1 (5 bases). The length of the CDR3 is 17 residues. Trimming took 8 bases from V and 3 from J, leaving 23 bases between them. Germline V gene sequence: CDR1 MNHEY, CDR2 SMNVEV (reference sequence). CDR3 DNA: TGTGCCAGCCGTGTCGGCGCCCCCCGGGGGGACAATCAGCCCCAGCATTTT. Translating gives CASRVGAPRGDNQPQHF.

The chain has TRBV10-2 and TRBJ2-3; 11 bases match TRBD2. The germline gives CDR1 WSHSY, CDR2 SAAADI. J gave up 2 bases and V 6 bases, and 4 bases lay outside the gene matches. This CDR3 has 15 residues. The CDR3 DNA is TGCGCCAGCAGCGGGACTAGCGGATACACAGATACGCAGTATTTT. This translates into CASSGTSGYTDTQYF.

V usage is TRBV27 and J usage is TRBJ1-1; D unclear. Germline values: CDR1 MNHEY, CDR2 SMNVEV (reference sequence). This CDR3 has 13 amino acids. With 8 bases removed from V and 1 base from J, the gap between germline ends came to 11 bases. CDR3 in amino acids: CASGSRGNTEAFF. CDR3 sequence (DNA): TGTGCCAGCGGCTCTAGAGGGAACACTGAAGCTTTCTTT.

V is TRBV18 and J is TRBJ2-1; perhaps TRBD1 as D (6 bases). CDR1 is KGHSH, CDR2 LQKENI, per germline. This CDR3 comprises 14 residues. Deletions cut 6 bases from V and 8 bases from J, with 17 bases between. CDR3 sequence: CASSPDHREHEQFF. The CDR3 nucleotides are TGTGCCAGCTCCCCAGATCACAGGGAGCATGAGCAGTTCTTC.

The rearrangement links TRBV9 to TRBJ2-3; 12 bases map to TRBD2. This CDR3 spans 16 amino acids. CDR1 and CDR2 (germline): SGDLS, YYNGEE. V was clipped by 3 bases and J by 7 bases; unmatched bases: 9. Here the CDR3 reads CASSAQPTSGGNTQYF. In nucleotides, the CDR3 is TGTGCCAGCAGCGCTCAACCGACTAGCGGGGGCAATACGCAGTATTTT.

V usage is TRBV5-5 and J usage is TRBJ2-3; D is perhaps TRBD1 (5 bases). There are 14 residues in the CDR3. CDR1 SGHKS and CDR2 YYEKEE come from the germline V gene (reference sequence). Trimming removed 0 bases at V and 2 bases at J, with 7 bases between. CDR3 DNA: TGTGCCAGCAGCTTGGGGACAAACACAGATACGCAGTATTTT. Its translation is CASSLGTNTDTQYF.

CDR3 DNA: TGCGCCAGCAGCCTTTCCCCGGGACAGGGGTTCGGTGAAGCTTTCTTT. Its translation: CASSLSPGQGFGEAFF. The chain combines TRBV4-1 with TRBJ1-1, with 10 bases lining up with TRBD1. V was clipped by 4 bases and J by 7 bases; unmatched bases: 12. From germline, CDR1 is MGHRA and CDR2 YSYEKL. The length of the CDR3 is 16 residues.

This rearrangement joins TRBV27 to TRBJ2-3, with TRBD1 identical over 9 bases. CDR3 size: 16 residues. With 5 bases clipped from V and 1 base from J, the junction kept 7 bases outside the gene matches. In germline, CDR1 is MNHEY, CDR2 SMNVEV (reference sequence). CDR3 amino acids: CASSPHRGQRTDTQYF. The CDR3 region has the DNA TGTGCCAGCAGTCCCCACAGGGGGCAGCGCACAGATACGCAGTATTTT.

The V call is TRBV3-1 (or the pseudogene TRBV3-2), the J call TRBJ2-7; 12 bases are a match to TRBD2. Germline V CDR1 and CDR2: LGHDT, YNNKEL (reference sequence). The ends lost 2 bases at V and 5 bases at J; junction bases unmatched: 1. The CDR3 has 14 residues. CDR3: CASSQRTSGNEQYF. CDR3 DNA: TGTGCCAGCAGCCAAAGGACTAGCGGGAACGAGCAGTACTTC.

This clone has only one observation. The J gene is TRBJ2-7, the V gene TRBV2, with 10 positions matching TRBD1. This CDR3 is built from 14 residues. V trimming: 5 bases; J trimming: 7 bases; junction bases outside the gene matches: 8. In germline, CDR1 is SNHLY, CDR2 FYNNEI. The CDR3 spells CASSTGTGAVEQYF. CDR3 in DNA: TGTGCCAGCAGTACCGGGACAGGGGCGGTTGAGCAGTACTTC.

The J gene is TRBJ1-1, the V gene TRBV5-4; D is ambiguous. CDR1 SGHNT and CDR2 YYREEE come from the germline V gene (reference sequence). Trimming removed 7 bases at V and 1 base at J, with 14 bases between. The CDR3 sequence is 14 residues long. The CDR3 DNA reads as TGTGCCAGCTCCCAGACGGGGAGGAACACTGAAGCTTTCTTT. This encodes CASSQTGRNTEAFF.

This rearrangement joins TRBV6-6 to TRBJ2-1; tentative D call: TRBD2 (6 bases). This CDR3 has 17 amino acids. Germline CDR1 and CDR2: MNHNY and SVGAGI (reference sequence). V lost 5 bases and J 3 bases, leaving 20 bases between the germline ends. CDR3 DNA sequence: TGTGCCAGCAGTCCCCGGGGGTTAGCGCCAGGCTACAATGAGCAGTTCTTC. It translates to CASSPRGLAPGYNEQFF.

This clone came up a few times. The genes are TRBV29-1 and TRBJ1-2; 9 nucleotides align to TRBD1. The CDR3 consists of 14 residues. Germline V CDR1 and CDR2: SQVTM, ANQGSEA. V dropped 6 bases and J dropped 7; count of bases not matched to a gene: 12. The CDR3 spells CSVLLGQGMGGYTF. In DNA, the CDR3 is TGCAGCGTCCTCCTCGGACAGGGGATGGGTGGCTACACCTTC.

V gene TRBV6-1 combines with J gene TRBJ2-5; 10 bases map to TRBD2. Germline V gives CDR1 MNHNS, CDR2 SASEGT. The V and J ends lost 2 bases and 0 bases, in that order; junction bases with no gene match: 0. The CDR3 consists of 15 residues. For the CDR3, the DNA is TGTGCCAGCAGTGAACTAGCGGGAGACCAAGAGACCCAGTACTTC. As protein: CASSELAGDQETQYF.

V is TRBV11-2 and J is TRBJ2-7; 10 nucleotides match TRBD1. Looked up from germline, CDR1 is SGHAT and CDR2 is FQNNGV. This CDR3 is 16 amino acids long. J was trimmed by 2 bases and V by 5 bases; bases with no gene match: 9. CDR3 in DNA: TGTGCCAGCAGCCGAACCCGGGGACAGGGGACCTACGAGCAGTACTTC. This encodes CASSRTRGQGTYEQYF.

J is TRBJ1-1 and V is TRBV18, with D uncertain. This CDR3 comprises 13 residues. CDR1 is KGHSH, CDR2 LQKENI, per germline. The germline V and J ends were trimmed by 7 bases and 0 bases, with 9 bases remaining between them. CDR3 sequence reads: CASYTNMNTEAFF. The CDR3 region has the DNA TGTGCCAGCTACACGAATATGAACACTGAAGCTTTCTTT.

V usage is TRBV19 and J usage is TRBJ1-5; D is undetermined. Looked up from germline, CDR1 is LNHDA and CDR2 is SQIVND (reference sequence). With 7 bases removed from V and 5 bases from J, the gap between germline ends came to 15 bases. CDR3 length: 14 residues. CDR3 sequence: CASTSGGTYQPQHF. CDR3 sequence (DNA): TGTGCCAGTACTTCCGGCGGTACCTATCAGCCCCAGCATTTT.

V gene TRBV7-9 combines with J gene TRBJ1-2; D unclear. This CDR3 has 15 residues. The V and J ends lost 1 base and 2 bases respectively, with 11 bases between them. The germline V gene encodes CDR1 SEHNR and CDR2 FQNEAQ (reference sequence). The CDR3 loop is CASSLGAVMNYGYTF. The DNA of the CDR3 is TGTGCCAGCAGCTTAGGGGCAGTTATGAACTATGGCTACACCTTC.

The chain recombines TRBV4-3 with TRBJ1-2; TRBD1 might be the D (5 bases). Germline CDR1 and CDR2: LGHNA and YSLEER. CDR3 size: 14 residues. V lost 1 base and J lost 4, with 10 bases in between. CDR3 nucleotide sequence: TGCGCCAGCAGCCAAGCCCAGGGATCCTATGGCTACACCTTC. It encodes CASSQAQGSYGYTF.

The V and J genes are TRBV19 and TRBJ1-5, with D perhaps TRBD1 (6 bases). The germline CDR1 and CDR2 sequences are LNHDA and SQIVND (reference sequence). The ends were cut back, 5 bases at V and 2 bases at J, with 13 bases in the middle. There are 15 residues in the CDR3. The CDR3 DNA sequence: TGTGCCAGTAGTCAGGGGACGTATGGCAATCAGCCCCAGCATTTT. It specifies CASSQGTYGNQPQHF.

The J gene is TRBJ1-5, the V gene TRBV24-1; weak D call: TRBD1 (5 bases). CDR3 size: 13 residues. Trimming removed 6 bases at V and 8 bases at J, with 13 bases between. Germline-derived CDR1 and CDR2 are KGHDR and SFDVKD. The CDR3 region is CATSWGGLEPQHF. The CDR3 DNA reads as TGTGCCACCAGTTGGGGGGGGTTGGAGCCCCAGCATTTT.

The chain recombines TRBV7-6 with TRBJ2-1, with 11 bases lining up with TRBD2. V lost 5 bases to trimming and J lost 4 bases; unmatched junction nucleotides: 10. Per germline, CDR1 SGHVS and CDR2 FNYEAQ. This CDR3 comprises 17 residues. CDR3 DNA sequence: TGTGCCAGCAGCCGTACCGGGACTAGCGGAAGTTACAATGAGCAGTTCTTC. It codes for CASSRTGTSGSYNEQFF.